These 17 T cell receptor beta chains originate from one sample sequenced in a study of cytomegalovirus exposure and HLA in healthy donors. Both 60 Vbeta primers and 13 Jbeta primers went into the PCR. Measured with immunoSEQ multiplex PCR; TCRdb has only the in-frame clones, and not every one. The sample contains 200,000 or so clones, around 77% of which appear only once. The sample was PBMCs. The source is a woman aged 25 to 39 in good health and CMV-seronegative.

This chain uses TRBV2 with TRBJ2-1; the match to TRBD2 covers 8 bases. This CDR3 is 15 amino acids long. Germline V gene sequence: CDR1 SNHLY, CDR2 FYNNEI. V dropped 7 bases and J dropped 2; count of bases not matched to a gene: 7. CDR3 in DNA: TGTGCCAGCATCGAGGCGGGAGGTACCTACAATGAGCAGTTCTTC. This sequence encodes CASIEAGGTYNEQFF.

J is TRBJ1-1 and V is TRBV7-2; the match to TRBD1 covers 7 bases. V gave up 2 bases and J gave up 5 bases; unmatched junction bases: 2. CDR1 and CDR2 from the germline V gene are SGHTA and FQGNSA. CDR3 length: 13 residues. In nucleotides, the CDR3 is TGTGCCAGCAGCTTAACGACAGGGACTGAAGCTTTCTTT. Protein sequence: CASSLTTGTEAFF.

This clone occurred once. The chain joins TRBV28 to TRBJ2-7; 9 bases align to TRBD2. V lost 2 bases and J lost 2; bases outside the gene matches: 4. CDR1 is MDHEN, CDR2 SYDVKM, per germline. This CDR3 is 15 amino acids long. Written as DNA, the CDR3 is TGTGCCAGCAGTTTACCCCTAGCGGGACCCTACGAGCAGTACTTC. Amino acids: CASSLPLAGPYEQYF.

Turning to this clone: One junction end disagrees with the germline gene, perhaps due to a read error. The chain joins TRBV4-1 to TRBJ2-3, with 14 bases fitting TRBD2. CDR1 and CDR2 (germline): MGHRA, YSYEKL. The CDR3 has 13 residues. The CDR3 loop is CASSQVPGLAGDF. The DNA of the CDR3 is TGCGCCAGCAGCCAAGTGCCGGGACTAGCGGGGGATTTT.

The CDR3 protein is CASSLLAGATDTQYF. The CDR3 region has the DNA TGTGCCAGCAGCCTACTAGCGGGAGCGACAGATACGCAGTATTTT. The V call is TRBV6-5, the J call TRBJ2-3; 11 bases agree with TRBD2. This CDR3 spans 15 amino acids. Looked up from germline, CDR1 is MNHEY and CDR2 is SVGAGI. The V and J ends lost 6 bases and 3 bases, in that order; junction bases with no gene match: 5.

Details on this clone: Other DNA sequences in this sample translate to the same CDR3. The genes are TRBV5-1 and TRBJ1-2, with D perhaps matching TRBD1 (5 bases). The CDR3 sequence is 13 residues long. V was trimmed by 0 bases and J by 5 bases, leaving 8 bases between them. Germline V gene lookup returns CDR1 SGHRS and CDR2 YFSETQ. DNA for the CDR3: TGCGCCAGCAGCTTGGAAGGGGATTATGGCTACACCTTC. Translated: CASSLEGDYGYTF. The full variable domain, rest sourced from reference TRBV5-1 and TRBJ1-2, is KAGVTQTPRYLIKTRGQQVTLSCSPISGHRSVSWYQQTPGQGLQFLFEYFSETQRNKGNFPGRFSGRQFSNSRSEMNVSTLELGDSALYLCASSLEGDYGYTFGSGTRLTVV.

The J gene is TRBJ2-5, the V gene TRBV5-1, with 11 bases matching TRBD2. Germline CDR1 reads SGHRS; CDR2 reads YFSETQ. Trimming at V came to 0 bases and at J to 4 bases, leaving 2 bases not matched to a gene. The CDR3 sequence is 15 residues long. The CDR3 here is CASSLASGGPETQYF. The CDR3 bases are TGCGCCAGCAGCTTGGCTAGCGGGGGGCCAGAGACCCAGTACTTC.

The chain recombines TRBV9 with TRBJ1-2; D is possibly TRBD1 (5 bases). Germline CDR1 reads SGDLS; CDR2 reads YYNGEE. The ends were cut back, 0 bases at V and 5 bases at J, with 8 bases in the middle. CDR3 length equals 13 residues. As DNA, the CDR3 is TGTGCCAGCAGCGTAGACAGGAGTTATGGCTACACCTTC. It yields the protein CASSVDRSYGYTF.

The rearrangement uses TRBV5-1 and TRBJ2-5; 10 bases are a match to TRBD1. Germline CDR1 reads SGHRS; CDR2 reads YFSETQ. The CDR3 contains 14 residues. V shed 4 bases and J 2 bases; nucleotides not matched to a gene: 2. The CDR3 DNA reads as TGCGCCAGCAGCACGGGACAGGGGCAAGAGACCCAGTACTTC. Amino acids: CASSTGQGQETQYF.

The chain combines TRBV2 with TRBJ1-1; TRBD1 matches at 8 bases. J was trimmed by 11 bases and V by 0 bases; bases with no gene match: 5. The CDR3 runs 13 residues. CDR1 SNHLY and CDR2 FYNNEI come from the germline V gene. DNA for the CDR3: TGTGCCAGCAGTGAAGCAAGGACAGGGTCGGCTTTCTTT. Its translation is CASSEARTGSAFF.

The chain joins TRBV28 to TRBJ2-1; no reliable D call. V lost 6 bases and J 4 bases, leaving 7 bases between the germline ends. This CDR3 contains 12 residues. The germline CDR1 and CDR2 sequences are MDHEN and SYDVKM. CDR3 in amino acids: CASSLGYNEQFF. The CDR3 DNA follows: TGTGCCAGCAGCCTCGGGTACAATGAGCAGTTCTTC.

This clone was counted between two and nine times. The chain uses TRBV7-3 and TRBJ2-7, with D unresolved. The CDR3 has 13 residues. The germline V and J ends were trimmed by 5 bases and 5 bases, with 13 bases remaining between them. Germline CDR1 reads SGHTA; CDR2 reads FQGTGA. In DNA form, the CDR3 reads TGTGCCAGCAGCACGCAACCAGGAAACGAGCAGTACTTC. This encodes CASSTQPGNEQYF.

The CDR3 spells CASSPSREGAPYEQYF. The CDR3 region has the DNA TGTGCCAGCAGCCCTAGCCGAGAGGGAGCCCCCTACGAGCAGTACTTC. The chain links TRBV27 to TRBJ2-7; possible D gene TRBD2, 5 bases. Trimming stripped 6 bases from V and 2 bases from J, with 20 bases between. The CDR3 is 16 residues long. Germline CDR1 and CDR2: MNHEY and SMNVEV (reference sequence).

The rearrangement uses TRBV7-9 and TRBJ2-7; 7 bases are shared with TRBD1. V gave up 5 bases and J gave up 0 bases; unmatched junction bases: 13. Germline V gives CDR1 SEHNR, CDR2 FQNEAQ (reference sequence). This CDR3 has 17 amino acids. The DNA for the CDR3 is TGTGCCAGCAGCCCGCGTCCGGGACAGATGAACTCCTACGAGCAGTACTTC. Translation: CASSPRPGQMNSYEQYF.

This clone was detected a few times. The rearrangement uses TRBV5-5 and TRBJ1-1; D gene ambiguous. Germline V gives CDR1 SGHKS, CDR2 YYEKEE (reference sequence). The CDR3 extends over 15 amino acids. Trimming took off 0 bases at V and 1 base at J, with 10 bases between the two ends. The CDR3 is CASSLGPLGNTEAFF. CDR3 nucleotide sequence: TGTGCCAGCAGCTTGGGCCCCCTCGGGAACACTGAAGCTTTCTTT.

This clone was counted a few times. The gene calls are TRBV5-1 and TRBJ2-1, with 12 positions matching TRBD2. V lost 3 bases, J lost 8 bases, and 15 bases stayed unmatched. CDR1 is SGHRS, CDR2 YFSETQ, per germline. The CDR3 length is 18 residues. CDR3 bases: TGCGCCAGCAGCTCACCACCTGGACTAGCGGGGACGAGGGATGAGCAGTTCTTC. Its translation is CASSSPPGLAGTRDEQFF.

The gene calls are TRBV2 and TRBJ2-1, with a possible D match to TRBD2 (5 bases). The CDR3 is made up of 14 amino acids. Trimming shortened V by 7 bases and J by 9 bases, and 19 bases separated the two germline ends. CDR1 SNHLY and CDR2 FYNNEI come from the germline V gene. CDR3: CASKEDSGSGEQFF. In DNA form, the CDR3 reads TGTGCCAGCAAGGAGGATTCGGGAAGCGGTGAGCAGTTCTTC.